Following are 14 T cell receptor beta chains from one sample sequenced in a study of cytomegalovirus exposure and HLA in healthy donors. The PCR employed 60 Vbeta primers together with 13 Jbeta primers. Some clones are missing from TCRdb's copy, which holds only in-frame ones; the method was immunoSEQ multiplex PCR. Counted here are about 140,000 clones, 80% to 85% occurring once; the ten biggest clones make up around 8.1%. The sample consisted of PBMCs. Receptor source: a woman aged 50 to 60 in good health and CMV-seropositive.

This chain connects TRBV7-2 to TRBJ1-4, with a possible D match to TRBD1 (6 bases). This CDR3 comprises 14 residues. Looked up from germline, CDR1 is SGHTA and CDR2 is FQGNSA. Trimming took off 3 bases at V and 10 bases at J, with 15 bases between the two ends. The CDR3: CASSFTGREGKLFF. The CDR3 coding sequence is TGTGCCAGCAGCTTCACAGGGAGGGAGGGAAAACTGTTTTTT.

The genes are TRBV7-6 and TRBJ1-5; a weak D match, TRBD1 (5 bases). Trimming took 1 base from V and 5 from J, leaving 6 bases between them. This CDR3 spans 13 amino acids. Germline lookup yields CDR1 SGHVS and CDR2 FNYEAQ. The CDR3 loop is CASSLGQYQPQHF. In DNA form, the CDR3 reads TGTGCCAGCAGCTTAGGACAGTATCAGCCCCAGCATTTT.

The chain combines TRBV18 with TRBJ1-2; D gene unclear. Trimming took 3 bases from V and 3 from J, leaving 8 bases between them. The CDR3 totals 13 residues. Germline V gene sequence: CDR1 KGHSH, CDR2 LQKENI. CDR3 region: CASSPTSDYGYTF. The DNA for the CDR3 is TGTGCCAGCTCACCGACAAGTGACTATGGCTACACCTTC.

This chain links TRBV4-3 with TRBJ2-3, with D possibly TRBD1 on 6 matching bases. The CDR3 is 13 residues long. Germline V gene data show CDR1 as LGHNA and CDR2 as YSLEER. Deletions cut 4 bases from V and 2 bases from J, with 7 bases between. The CDR3: CASSRGPTDTQYF. The CDR3 DNA follows: TGCGCCAGCAGCCGGGGGCCCACAGATACGCAGTATTTT.

This chain connects TRBV5-1 to TRBJ1-1, with 7 bases that match TRBD1. Trimming cost V 7 bases and J 5 bases; bases outside gene matches: 14. CDR3 size: 15 residues. Per the germline V gene, CDR1 is SGHRS and CDR2 is YFSETQ. The CDR3 loop is CASQDGSTGTTEAFF. CDR3 nucleotides: TGCGCCAGCCAGGACGGATCGACAGGGACGACTGAAGCTTTCTTT.

This chain uses TRBV27 with TRBJ2-3; TRBD1 might be the D (6 bases). The ends were cut back, 4 bases at V and 6 bases at J, with 23 bases in the middle. In germline, CDR1 is MNHEY, CDR2 SMNVEV (reference sequence). The CDR3 extends over 17 amino acids. CDR3 DNA sequence: TGTGCCAGCAGTTCACCCTCCACGGACAGAATGGGTGATACGCAGTATTTT. This gives the protein CASSSPSTDRMGDTQYF.

The table lists this clone with a count of one. This chain uses TRBV30 with TRBJ2-7, with D possibly TRBD1 on 5 matching bases. This CDR3 has 13 residues. V was trimmed by 3 bases and J by 3 bases, leaving 12 bases between them. The germline gives CDR1 GTSNPN, CDR2 SVGIG (reference sequence). In nucleotides, the CDR3 is TGTGCCTGGAGCCAACAGGAGAACTACGAGCAGTACTTC. Its translation is CAWSQQENYEQYF. The entire variable domain, with the rest obtained from reference TRBV30 and TRBJ2-7, is as follows: SQTIHQWPATLVQPVGSPLSLECTVEGTSNPNLYWYRQAAGRGLQLLFYSVGIGQISSEVPQNLSASRPQDRQFILSSKKLLLSDSGFYLCAWSQQENYEQYFGPGTRLTVT.

The chain couples TRBV6-1 to TRBJ2-7, with D tentatively TRBD1 (7 bases). V lost 6 bases, J lost 2 bases, and 17 bases lay in between. Germline V gene data show CDR1 as MNHNS and CDR2 as SASEGT. The CDR3 runs 15 residues. CDR3 in DNA: TGTGCCAGCAGGTCTACAGGGGAGGTTGCCTACGAGCAGTACTTC. This encodes CASRSTGEVAYEQYF.

This chain links TRBV10-3 with TRBJ1-1, with D perhaps matching TRBD1 (6 bases). Germline CDR1 is ENHRY and CDR2 is SYGVKD. The CDR3 covers 14 residues. Trimming took 5 bases from V and 8 from J, leaving 18 bases between them. This CDR3 is CAISTGFMLLEAFF. The DNA for the CDR3 is TGTGCCATCAGTACAGGGTTTATGCTACTCGAAGCTTTCTTT.

The chain recombines TRBV18 with TRBJ1-1; possible D gene TRBD1, 6 bases. V was pared by 1 base and J by 2 bases, with 14 bases between. The germline V gene has CDR1 KGHSH and CDR2 LQKENI. This CDR3 contains 16 residues. The chain's CDR3 is CASSPLAGALNTEAFF. The CDR3, as DNA: TGTGCCAGCTCACCACTCGCAGGGGCGTTAAACACTGAAGCTTTCTTT.

The chain couples TRBV18 to TRBJ2-1; 8 bases agree with TRBD2. CDR1 is KGHSH, CDR2 LQKENI, per germline. J lost 3 bases, V lost 4 bases, and 8 bases had no gene match. The CDR3 sequence is 16 residues long. CDR3 DNA sequence: TGTGCCAGCTCACGACCGGTGAGCGGGAGCTACAATGAGCAGTTCTTC. Its translation: CASSRPVSGSYNEQFF.

This chain connects TRBV11-1 to TRBJ2-2; D perhaps matches TRBD1 (6 bases). Per the germline V gene, CDR1 is SGHAT and CDR2 is FQDESV (reference sequence). This CDR3 region has 15 residues. Trimming removed 8 bases at V and 1 base at J, with 14 bases between. CDR3 in DNA: TGTGCCAGCGCACTCAGGGGTAAGAACACCGGGGAGCTGTTTTTT. Protein sequence: CASALRGKNTGELFF. Filled out from reference TRBV11-1 and TRBJ2-2, the complete variable domain reads EAEVAQSPRYKITEKSQAVAFWCDPISGHATLYWYRQILGQGPELLVQFQDESVVDDSQLPKDRFSAERLKGVDSTLKIQPAELGDSAMYLCASALRGKNTGELFFGEGSRLTVL.

This rearrangement joins TRBV9 to TRBJ1-6; tentative D call: TRBD1 (6 bases). This CDR3 is 14 amino acids long. Germline values: CDR1 SGDLS, CDR2 YYNGEE. Trimming shortened V by 0 bases and J by 6 bases, and 7 bases separated the two germline ends. The CDR3 is CASSVEGGNSPLHF. CDR3 sequence (DNA): TGTGCCAGCAGCGTAGAAGGGGGTAATTCACCCCTCCACTTT.

The CDR3 DNA follows: TGTGCCACCAGCAGAGTCCGGACAGATCCGGGTTCCTATAATTCACCCCTCCACTTT. Encoded protein: CATSRVRTDPGSYNSPLHF. This chain uses TRBV15 with TRBJ1-6, with a tentative D call TRBD1 (6 bases). The CDR3 is made up of 19 amino acids. Trimming cost V 1 base and J 1 base, with 17 bases left between them. CDR1 and CDR2 (germline): LNHNV, YYDKDF (reference sequence).